The clone carrying this T cell receptor beta chain was found a few times. Molecular barcoding with unique molecular identifiers was used for the TCRbeta library. In TCRdb, the PCR reads were re-called with MiXCR into one record per CDR3 protein. The table lists some 520,000 distinct CDR3 sequences, around a third of them singletons. This record comes from a study of T-cell reconstitution after alpha-beta-depleted transplantation in children. The V and J ends lost 7 bases and 4 bases respectively, with 11 bases between them. The CDR3 is made up of 14 amino acids. The germline CDR1 and CDR2 sequences are LNHDA and SQIVND (reference sequence).

The source of this sequence is a human donor who donated a stem cell graft to a child with aplastic anemia. This sequence joins TRBV19 and TRBJ1-6; D is undetermined. Source: PBMCs from the stem cell graft donor, taken from the stem cell graft. The CDR3 DNA reads TGTGCCAGTAAAATTTCCGATTATAATTCACCCCTCCACTTT. This encodes CASKISDYNSPLHF.